These 9 T cell receptor beta chains came from one sample sequenced in a study of OX40 agonist ivuxolimab in advanced cancers. Assay used: immunoSEQ multiplex PCR; TCRdb lists only in-frame clones, some missing. Of 30,000 to 45,000 clones in the sample, roughly 92% were seen once. Sequencing used CD4+ or CD8+ T cells sorted from blood, obtained in a trial of the OX40 agonist ivuxolimab. Receptors originate from an adult with an advanced solid tumor such as melanoma, head and neck, liver or kidney cancer.

In DNA form, the CDR3 reads TGTGCCAGCACTCCCCTGCCGGGGGTCAATGAGCAGTTCTTC. Its protein product is CASTPLPGVNEQFF. The rearrangement uses TRBV27 and TRBJ2-1; tentatively, D is TRBD2 (6 bases). CDR1 is MNHEY and CDR2 is SMNVEV in the germline V gene (reference sequence). V lost 7 bases, J lost 6 bases, and 16 bases lay in between. The CDR3 contains 14 residues.

The gene calls are TRBV13 and TRBJ2-7; D may be TRBD1 (5 bases). Germline V gives CDR1 PRHDT, CDR2 FYEKMQ (reference sequence). This CDR3 is built from 14 residues. With 7 bases removed from V and 3 bases from J, the gap between germline ends came to 16 bases. This CDR3 is CASTFRETDYEQYF. CDR3 coding DNA: TGTGCCAGCACTTTTCGAGAGACAGACTACGAGCAGTACTTC.

The chain recombines TRBV28 with TRBJ1-2; D is undetermined. The germline V and J ends were trimmed by 2 bases and 2 bases, with 3 bases remaining between them. Germline CDR1 is MDHEN and CDR2 is SYDVKM. CDR3 length: 12 residues. The chain's CDR3 is CASSLGNYGYTF. The CDR3 bases are TGTGCCAGCAGTTTAGGGAACTATGGCTACACCTTC.

The chain has TRBV4-1 and TRBJ2-3, with D possibly matching TRBD1 (5 bases). The CDR3 is made up of 15 amino acids. The ends were cut back, 2 bases at V and 4 bases at J, with 13 bases in the middle. CDR1 is MGHRA and CDR2 is YSYEKL in the germline V gene. CDR3 sequence (DNA): TGCGCCAGCAGCCAACTTCAGGGATTGGCAGATACGCAGTATTTT. Encoded protein: CASSQLQGLADTQYF.

The chain is built from TRBV28 and TRBJ2-3; D is possibly TRBD2 (5 bases). V was pared by 6 bases and J by 2 bases, with 15 bases between. This CDR3 comprises 15 residues. Per the germline V gene, CDR1 is MDHEN and CDR2 is SYDVKM. The CDR3 DNA reads as TGTGCCAGCAGGGCACCGGGAAGGTACACAGATACGCAGTATTTT. Protein sequence: CASRAPGRYTDTQYF.

The CDR3 protein is CASSSEGGGYEQYF. The CDR3 DNA is TGTGCCAGCAGCTCAGAGGGGGGAGGTTACGAGCAGTACTTC. The V gene is TRBV9, the J gene TRBJ2-7; D possibly matches TRBD1 or TRBD2 (6 bases each). Trimming removed 4 bases at V and 4 bases at J, with 15 bases between. The germline V gene has CDR1 SGDLS and CDR2 YYNGEE. There are 14 residues in the CDR3.

This clone was recorded only once. This chain connects TRBV4-1 to TRBJ1-1, with TRBD1 matching over 8 bases. Germline CDR1 reads MGHRA; CDR2 reads YSYEKL. J was trimmed by 5 bases and V by 0 bases; bases with no gene match: 11. The CDR3 runs 17 residues. DNA of the CDR3: TGCGCCAGCAGCCAAGAGGGACAGGCGGGTTCGTTGACTGAAGCTTTCTTT. It translates to CASSQEGQAGSLTEAFF.

The rearrangement links TRBV5-6 to TRBJ2-7; 9 bases are a match to TRBD1. Looked up from germline, CDR1 is SGHDT and CDR2 is YYEEEE. This CDR3 spans 15 amino acids. V shed 3 bases and J 5 bases; nucleotides not matched to a gene: 9. CDR3 coding DNA: TGTGCCAGCAGCTACGGGACAGGGTATGTGAACGAGCAGTACTTC. Protein product: CASSYGTGYVNEQYF. Based on the CDR3 plus reference TRBV5-6 and TRBJ2-7, the full variable domain is DAGVTQSPTHLIKTRGQQVTLRCSPKSGHDTVSWYQQALGQGPQFIFQYYEEEERQRGNFPDRFSGHQFPNYSSELNVNALLLGDSALYLCASSYGTGYVNEQYFGPGTRLTVT.

CDR3 nucleotide sequence: TGTGCCAGCAGCTTAGATGGGGGGGTCACAGATACGCAGTATTTT. Protein sequence: CASSLDGGVTDTQYF. The chain combines TRBV7-8 with TRBJ2-3, with TRBD2 matching 7 bases. CDR1 SGHVS and CDR2 FQNEAQ come from the germline V gene. Trimming cost V 1 base and J 2 bases; bases outside gene matches: 3. The CDR3 length is 15 residues.